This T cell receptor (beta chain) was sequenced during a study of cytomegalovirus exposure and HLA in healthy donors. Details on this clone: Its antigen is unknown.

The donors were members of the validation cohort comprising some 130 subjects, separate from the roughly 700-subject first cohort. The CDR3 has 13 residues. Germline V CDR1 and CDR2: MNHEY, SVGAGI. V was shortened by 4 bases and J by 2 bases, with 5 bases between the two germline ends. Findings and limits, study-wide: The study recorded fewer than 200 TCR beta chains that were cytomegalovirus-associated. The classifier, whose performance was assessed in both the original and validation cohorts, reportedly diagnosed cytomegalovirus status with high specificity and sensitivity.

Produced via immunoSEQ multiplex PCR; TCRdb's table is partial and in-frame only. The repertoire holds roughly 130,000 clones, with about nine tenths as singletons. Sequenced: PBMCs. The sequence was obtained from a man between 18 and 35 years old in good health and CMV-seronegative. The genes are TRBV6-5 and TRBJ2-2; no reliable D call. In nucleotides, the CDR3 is TGTGCCAGCAGTTCGAGAAACACCGGGGAGCTGTTTTTT. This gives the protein CASSSRNTGELFF.